This T cell receptor (beta chain) derives from a study of cytomegalovirus exposure and HLA in healthy donors. Findings of the study overall: Equally common other TCR beta chains were less clonally expanded than HLA-associated ones, a later analysis found.

A remark on this clone: Its antigen is not identified.

13 Jbeta primers and 60 Vbeta primers were used for the PCR. Sequencing was performed with immunoSEQ multiplex PCR; in TCRdb, only in-frame clones are kept and a portion is missing. The sample consists of approximately 190,000 clones, about 70% of them appearing once. The germline gives CDR1 LNHDA, CDR2 SQIVND (reference sequence). CDR3 length: 16 amino acids. Trimming took 7 bases from V and 3 from J, leaving 21 bases between them. This receptor was taken from a woman in her twenties or thirties in good health and CMV-seronegative. The chain couples TRBV19 to TRBJ1-1; D possibly corresponds to TRBD1 (6 bases). Sequencing was performed on PBMCs. CDR3 protein: CASIKGGGIYDTEAFF. CDR3 in DNA: TGTGCCAGTATCAAAGGGGGGGGGATATACGACACTGAAGCTTTCTTT.